The 18 T cell receptor beta chains presented below share a single source sample, sequenced in a study of blood T cell repertoires in COVID-19. Data came from immunoSEQ multiplex PCR; TCRdb stores just in-frame clones and leaves some out. The data contain about 190,000 clones, 86% of them singletons. The material sequenced was PBMCs or T cells enriched from blood (not recorded which). Receptor source: a man aged 40-49 years with acute COVID-19.

The CDR3 region is CASRDTHIRTGGLDEQFF. The CDR3 DNA reads TGCGCCAGCAGGGACACCCACATACGAACAGGGGGCTTAGATGAGCAGTTCTTC. This rearrangement joins TRBV10-1 to TRBJ2-1; 9 nucleotides align to TRBD1. Germline CDR1 WNHNN, CDR2 SYGVQD (reference sequence). With V trimmed by 6 bases and J by 8 bases, 20 bases remained unmatched. The CDR3 spans 18 residues.

The chain employs TRBV5-1 and TRBJ2-1, with 8 bases fitting TRBD1. The CDR3 is made up of 15 amino acids. V trimming: 3 bases; J trimming: 5 bases; junction bases outside the gene matches: 7. Looked up from germline, CDR1 is SGHRS and CDR2 is YFSETQ. CDR3 nucleotide sequence: TGCGCCAGCAGCTCAGGACAGGGCTCACACAATGAGCAGTTCTTC. Its protein is CASSSGQGSHNEQFF.

This chain links TRBV2 with TRBJ2-1, with 7 bases matching TRBD2. The CDR3 runs 14 residues. V was pared by 4 bases and J by 3 bases, with 3 bases of the junction left unmatched. Germline values: CDR1 SNHLY, CDR2 FYNNEI. CDR3 amino acids: CASSASGDYNEQFF. Here the CDR3 DNA reads TGTGCCAGCAGTGCCAGCGGGGACTACAATGAGCAGTTCTTC.

This rearrangement joins TRBV6-6 to TRBJ1-2, with D possibly being TRBD1 (5 bases). From germline, CDR1 is MNHNY and CDR2 SVGAGI (reference sequence). CDR3 length equals 13 residues. V dropped 7 bases and J dropped 6 bases, with 15 bases sitting between them. The chain's CDR3 is CASNPGGEDGYTF. The CDR3 nucleotides are TGTGCCAGCAATCCGGGGGGGGAGGATGGCTACACCTTC.

The V and J genes are TRBV4-1 and TRBJ2-2; D possibly corresponds to TRBD2 (6 bases). The CDR3 is 19 residues long. The V end lost 4 bases, the J end lost 1 base, and 22 bases lay between the germline ends. Germline CDR1 and CDR2: MGHRA and YSYEKL. CDR3: CASSRRGSGREGNTGELFF. CDR3 coding DNA: TGCGCCAGCAGCCGGCGGGGTAGCGGACGCGAGGGGAACACCGGGGAGCTGTTTTTT.

With regard to this clone: This same CDR3 is encoded by further DNA sequences in the sample. This chain connects TRBV29-1 to TRBJ2-3; TRBD2 is a possible D gene (5 bases). With 0 bases removed from V and 5 bases from J, the gap between germline ends came to 6 bases. The CDR3 has 12 residues. From germline, CDR1 is SQVTM and CDR2 ANQGSEA. The chain's CDR3 is CSVEDRGDTQYF. CDR3 nucleotides: TGCAGCGTTGAAGATCGGGGAGATACGCAGTATTTT.

The CDR3 nucleotides read TGTGCCAGCTCACCACCAGGGGTTAACACCGGGGAGCTGTTTTTT. Translation gives CASSPPGVNTGELFF. The chain has TRBV18 and TRBJ2-2, with D perhaps TRBD1 (5 bases). V was shortened by 0 bases and J by 2 bases, with 7 bases between the two germline ends. The CDR3 sequence is 15 residues long. Germline V gives CDR1 KGHSH, CDR2 LQKENI.

This chain connects TRBV5-4 to TRBJ2-1; D may be TRBD2 (6 bases). The V and J ends lost 0 bases and 8 bases respectively, with 9 bases between them. The CDR3 is made up of 13 amino acids. Looked up from germline, CDR1 is SGHNT and CDR2 is YYREEE (reference sequence). The CDR3 sequence is CASSLERGDEQFF. The CDR3 DNA is TGTGCCAGCAGCTTGGAACGCGGGGATGAGCAGTTCTTC.

CDR3 nucleotide sequence: TGTGCCAGCAACACAGGGGGCTCGAGGTACGAGCAGTACTTC. Encoded protein: CASNTGGSRYEQYF. The chain couples TRBV28 to TRBJ2-7, with 9 nucleotides matching TRBD1. V was clipped by 7 bases and J by 4 bases; unmatched bases: 8. CDR1 MDHEN and CDR2 SYDVKM come from the germline V gene. The CDR3 loop spans 14 amino acids.

The rearrangement joins TRBV12-3 or TRBV12-4 to TRBJ1-2; D may be TRBD1 (6 bases). The CDR3 consists of 12 residues. Trimming cost V 6 bases and J 8 bases, with 13 bases left between them. The CDR3 region is CASSFQGIGYTF. CDR3 nucleotides: TGTGCCAGCAGCTTCCAGGGGATCGGCTACACCTTC.

V usage is TRBV28 and J usage is TRBJ1-6, with a tentative D call TRBD1 (6 bases). Trimming stripped 10 bases from V and 9 bases from J, with 16 bases between. Germline V gene sequence: CDR1 MDHEN, CDR2 SYDVKM. This CDR3 comprises 13 residues. The CDR3 sequence is CANTQGTGSPLHF. As DNA, the CDR3 is TGTGCCAATACACAGGGAACGGGTTCACCCCTCCACTTT.

The J gene is TRBJ1-2, the V gene TRBV19, with D unclear. The CDR3 runs to 12 residues. The V and J ends lost 5 bases and 4 bases respectively, with 8 bases between them. Germline CDR1 is LNHDA and CDR2 is SQIVND (reference sequence). The CDR3 coding sequence is TGTGCCAGTAGTGCCAACAGCTATGGCTACACCTTC. This translates into CASSANSYGYTF.

J is TRBJ2-1 and V is TRBV19, with 7 bases fitting TRBD2. V dropped 7 bases and J dropped 2; count of bases not matched to a gene: 11. This CDR3 has 16 amino acids. CDR1 and CDR2 from the germline V gene are LNHDA and SQIVND (reference sequence). The CDR3 bases are TGTGCCAGTACCCCGGGGCGGCTAGCGGCCTACAATGAGCAGTTCTTC. This translates into CASTPGRLAAYNEQFF.

V is TRBV19 and J is TRBJ1-2, with 9 bases lining up with TRBD1. Germline CDR1 is LNHDA and CDR2 is SQIVND (reference sequence). The J segment lost 4 bases and the V segment lost 5 bases, leaving 8 bases of the junction unmatched. The CDR3 extends over 15 amino acids. Here the CDR3 reads CASSVQTGGAYGYTF. In DNA, the CDR3 is TGTGCCAGTAGTGTCCAGACAGGGGGTGCCTATGGCTACACCTTC. Full variable domain (rest looked up from reference TRBV19 and TRBJ1-2): DGGITQSPKYLFRKEGQNVTLSCEQNLNHDAMYWYRQDPGQGLRLIYYSQIVNDFQKGDIAEGYSVSREKKESFPLTVTSAQKNPTAFYLCASSVQTGGAYGYTFGSGTRLTVV.

The rearrangement links TRBV3-1 (or the pseudogene TRBV3-2) to TRBJ2-5; 9 positions agree with TRBD2. CDR3 length: 15 amino acids. Germline CDR1 LGHDT, CDR2 YNNKEL (reference sequence). V was clipped by 8 bases and J by 2 bases; unmatched bases: 9. CDR3 protein: CASAIAGVRQETQYF. The CDR3 DNA reads as TGTGCCAGCGCAATAGCGGGAGTACGACAAGAGACCCAGTACTTC.

J is TRBJ2-1 and V is TRBV5-1, with TRBD2 matching 8 bases. Germline V gene lookup returns CDR1 SGHRS and CDR2 YFSETQ. V trimming: 0 bases; J trimming: 7 bases; junction bases outside the gene matches: 6. The CDR3 loop spans 15 amino acids. The CDR3 coding sequence is TGCGCCAGCAGCTTGGCCTCGGGACTAGAGAATGAGCAGTTCTTC. This sequence encodes CASSLASGLENEQFF.

The chain is built from TRBV28 and TRBJ2-3; a weak D match, TRBD1 (5 bases). Trimming pared 1 base from V and 4 bases from J, leaving 18 bases between. Germline assignment: CDR1 MDHEN and CDR2 SYDVKM. The CDR3 is 17 residues long. The CDR3 DNA sequence: TGTGCCAGCAGTTTATTGCTGGGCCCAGGGTCGGCAGATACGCAGTATTTT. The encoded protein is CASSLLLGPGSADTQYF.

This chain connects TRBV30 to TRBJ2-5; weak D call: TRBD1 (6 bases). CDR1 is GTSNPN, CDR2 SVGIG, per germline (reference sequence). V was clipped by 3 bases and J by 7 bases, with 15 bases between them. The CDR3 contains 13 residues. This CDR3 is CAWRSGVGGTQYF. The DNA for the CDR3 is TGTGCCTGGAGGTCAGGGGTTGGGGGGACCCAGTACTTC.